The text below deals with one T cell receptor (beta chain). At least ten counts were recorded for this clonotype. Its antigen is still unknown. Base qualities are not at hand, and no much larger clone is one base apart. Reading the label with the study, this specimen's time point is: technical triplicate 1. Sorted-subset TCR libraries were prepared from about a million sorted CD4+ or CD8+ T cells. Peripheral blood was subjected to Ficoll-Hypaque density gradient centrifugation to isolate PBMCs, which were then cryopreserved in liquid nitrogen. Paired sorted CD4+ and CD8+ subsets came from healthy controls, HAM/TSP patients and MS patients. cDNA was synthesized by template-switch 5'RACE using a primer with a 10-nucleotide random unique molecular identifier that tagged each TCR transcript. Each sequencing run produced over 190 million TCR-beta sequences covering 15-18 subjects. The RNeasy kit was used for extraction of total RNA. The KAPA Real-time Library Amplification kit was used to amplify TCR-beta VDJ regions with primers targeting the TCR constant region and the 5'RACE anchor. A first PCR added sample indexes and Illumina adaptors, after which a second PCR increased the library yield. After Ampure bead purification, the TCR product of roughly 650 bp was size-selected on a 2% E-gel SizeSelection system. Before pooling, library quality was checked on a Bioanalyzer, concentration was measured with Qubit, and libraries were quantified with the Kapa Library Quantification kit. An Illumina HiSeq 2500 sequenced the libraries paired-end 2 x 150 bp. To increase sequence diversity, roughly 24-30% phiX was spiked into each library pool. In the paper's pipeline: Quality-filtered reads were processed with the UMI-based MiGEC pipeline, which removed over 75% of raw TCR sequences during error correction. IMGT germline references were used for aligning VDJ genes, and each clonotype was defined as a unique CDR3 amino acid sequence together with its V-J genes. Clonal expansion, Shannon diversity and CDR3 relatedness (CalcPairwiseDistances, ClusterSamples) were evaluated with VDJtools, and phylogenetic trees were built with CLCbio workbench. Expanded clones were defined as having at least 8 unique UMIs, based on coefficient-of-variation modelling across technical triplicates. The public reads were quality trimmed at Q25 with fastp and then assembled into clones with MiXCR by TCRdb, keeping productive beta chains. Every distinct CDR3 protein forms one entry, paired with its most common genes and DNA. TCRdb, not the original authors, processed these V and J calls. Counted in this sample were fewer than 30,000 distinct CDR3 sequences; about 13% of them appeared once. The ten largest clonotypes hold 5.5% of the sample.

Taken from cysteine to phenylalanine, the CDR3 has 15 residues. Solely the CDR3 DNA is kept, with 45 bases framed from the first base. From a lookup of the germline V gene, CDR1 and CDR2 are SGHRS and YFSETQ. Ends trimmed: V by 6 bases, J by 5 bases; bases unmatched to a gene: 12. This sample was taken from a study of neurological immune-mediated disorders (dated by TCRdb to 2018 to 2020). Regarding the complete study: The study compared peripheral blood TCR-beta repertoires of HTLV-I-associated myelopathy (HAM/TSP) patients, multiple sclerosis patients and healthy controls using UMI-based sequencing. Alongside PBMC samples, the set of 80 to 130 TCR-beta libraries contained longitudinal samples, technical triplicates, and paired CD4+ and CD8+ T-cell subsets that had been sorted. Technical triplicate libraries were sequenced to precisely calculate the variability in frequency of each individual clone. Of the approximately 66 subjects in the cohort, some 15 were HAM/TSP patients, about 34 were multiple sclerosis patients, and about 20 were healthy controls.

Overall study results and their limits: Across subjects, expanded clones never shared an identical CDR3 amino acid sequence, which suggests that the TCR-beta repertoires in every group were private. TCR clonal expansion was highest in HAM/TSP patients and lowest in MS patients, with MS patients falling below even healthy controls.

Sequences were obtained from CD4+ T cells from blood. The sequence links TRBV5-1 to TRBJ2-7; the junction holds 9 bases that match TRBD1. The TCR originated in a female donor with HTLV-1-associated myelopathy (HAM/TSP). The CDR3 here reads CASKRGGTGRDEQYF. At the DNA level, the sequence is TGCGCCAGCAAGCGAGGCGGGACAGGGAGAGACGAGCAGTACTTC.